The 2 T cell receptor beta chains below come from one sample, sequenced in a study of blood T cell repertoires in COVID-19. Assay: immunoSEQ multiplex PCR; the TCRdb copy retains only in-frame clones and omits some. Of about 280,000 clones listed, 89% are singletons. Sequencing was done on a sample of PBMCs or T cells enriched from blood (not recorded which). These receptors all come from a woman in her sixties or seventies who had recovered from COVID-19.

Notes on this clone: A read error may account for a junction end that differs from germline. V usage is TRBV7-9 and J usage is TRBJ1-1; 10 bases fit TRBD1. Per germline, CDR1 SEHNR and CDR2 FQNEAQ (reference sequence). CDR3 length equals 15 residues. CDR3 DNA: TGTGCCAGCACCTTAAGGACAGGGGGTTTTCCTGAAGCTTTCTTT. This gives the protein CASTLRTGGFPEAFF.

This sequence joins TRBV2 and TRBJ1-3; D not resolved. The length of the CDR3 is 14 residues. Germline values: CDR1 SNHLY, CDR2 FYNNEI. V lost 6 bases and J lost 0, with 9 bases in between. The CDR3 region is CASSLSDSGNTIYF. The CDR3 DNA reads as TGTGCCAGCAGCCTTAGCGACTCTGGAAACACCATATATTTT.